This entry features one T cell receptor beta chain sequence. The sample is drawn from a study of T cells in Graves' hyperthyroidism and ophthalmopathy. The CDR3 is made up of 16 amino acids. Germline V gene lookup returns CDR1 MGHRA and CDR2 YSYEKL. Trimming took 5 bases from V and 4 from J; bases not matched to a gene: 6. TCR beta CDR3 sequences were amplified from RNA transcripts. The TCR CDR3 was amplified in a first-round RT-PCR using the HTBI primer set. TCRdb fed the multiplex PCR reads into MiXCR, producing one record per CDR3 protein. The sample contains around 500,000 distinct CDR3 sequences, around 13% of which appear only once. Calling Graves' hyperthyroidism stable meant ophthalmopathy did not progress within 18 months. Subjects aged 18 to 65 presented with newly diagnosed hyperthyroidism of less than 2 months' duration.

The rearrangement uses TRBV4-1 and TRBJ1-3; 12 positions agree with TRBD1. Sample: blood. This receptor was taken from a woman aged 40 to 55 with Graves' hyperthyroidism. This chain's CDR3 is CASSWDRGRSGNTIYF. The CDR3 DNA reads TGCGCCAGCAGCTGGGACAGGGGGCGTTCGGGAAACACCATATATTTT.